This T cell receptor beta chain was identified during a study of blood T cell repertoires in COVID-19. Study-wide background: The United States, Italy and Spain provided the acute and convalescent COVID-19 samples. PBMCs, B-cell-depleted T cells, or T cells were the source of the cDNA or gDNA that made up the material.

While infection was still active, Seattle patients were enrolled and then followed longitudinally. In the source study's methods: Counts of nucleated cells, estimated from reference gene primer amplification, were obtained. Clones were sequenced by immunoSEQ multiplex PCR, and TCRdb holds only the in-frame ones, with some missing. The V and J calls and clone size come from that table; D and trimming were worked out from the DNA. The sample records over 400,000 clones, about 89% being singletons. This CDR3 contains 14 residues. CDR1 SNHLY and CDR2 FYNNEI come from the germline V gene. Trimming pared 2 bases from V and 11 bases from J, leaving 19 bases between.

This chain joins TRBV2 and TRBJ2-7; TRBD2 is a possible D gene (5 bases). Sequenced sample: peripheral blood. This clonotype was sampled from a woman in her forties or fifties with COVID-19, enrolled during active disease. CDR3 in amino acids: CASSEYGVTTREYF. DNA of the CDR3: TGTGCCAGCAGTGAATACGGGGTGACTACGAGGGAGTACTTC.